This T cell receptor (beta chain) was captured in a study of T cells in Graves' hyperthyroidism and ophthalmopathy (dated by TCRdb to the late 2010s). Background for the entire study: Peripheral blood was sampled at the time of initial diagnosis, prior to any treatment. For training and testing, the roughly 97 patients in the discovery cohort were randomly divided in a 7:3 ratio. TCR V-J signatures able to tell the groups apart were searched for in a discovery cohort of approximately 95 patients, of whom over 40 had Graves' ophthalmopathy and 57 had stable Graves' hyperthyroidism. TCR Vbeta CDR3 sequencing of fewer than 150 peripheral blood samples (over 40 ophthalmopathy, approximately 80 hyperthyroidism and some 17 progressor patients) is reported in the paper. An independent validation cohort of around 20 hyperthyroidism patients and 17 patients who later progressed to ophthalmopathy tested prospective prediction of ophthalmopathy. Thyroid tissue and blood T-cell repertoires from roughly six Graves' hyperthyroidism patients were also compared in the study. Following sampling, methimazole starting at 30 mg daily was given to hyperthyroidism patients, and high-dose intravenous methylprednisolone was given to ophthalmopathy patients. What the study reported, not specific to this receptor: A model built on a 13 V-J signature distinguished ophthalmopathy from stable hyperthyroidism, reaching 87.88% sensitivity and approximately 83% specificity in cross-validation and 80%/75% in testing. Most expanded thyroid clonotypes (frequency above 0.001) were also detected in blood, a finding suggesting that blood repertoires may reflect thyroid immune responses. Sample size was not statistically predetermined, and investigators were not blinded to group allocation. In validation, the model predicted progression to ophthalmopathy a median of around six months before onset, with over 60% sensitivity and just under 75% specificity.

Graves' hyperthyroidism was defined as stable when no progression to ophthalmopathy occurred over 18 months of follow-up. Hyperthyroidism patients were newly diagnosed, with disease duration under 2 months, and aged 18 to 65 years. Exclusion was applied to patients with uncontrolled infections, other autoimmune diseases, pregnancy or lactation. Diagnoses were established on the basis of clinical symptoms, serum thyroxine and TRAb, thyroid ultrasound, and orbital computed tomography. PBMCs were separated from roughly 9.3 ml of fresh peripheral blood using Ficoll-Paque density gradient centrifugation. Total RNA was extracted with Trizol reagent, and quality was checked on an Agilent 2100 Bioanalyzer. TCR beta CDR3 regions were amplified from RNA transcripts. The TCR CDR3 was subjected to a first round of RT-PCR using the HTBI primer set and the Qiagen OneStep RT-PCR kit. A second multiplex PCR round built the libraries, followed by size selection and purification. Libraries were sequenced paired-end with 100 bp reads on an Illumina HiSeq2000. The authors processed their data as follows. SOAPnuke was used to process the raw data, throwing out any read that contained adapters or uncalled bases, had a mean Phred below 15, or lacked an exact constant-primer or identifier match. High-quality paired reads were merged using COPE v1.2.5, and each unique nucleotide sequence was defined as a clonotype. Clonotypes were aligned to IMGT TRBV, TRBD and TRBJ reference segments using MiTCR v1.1. The analysis was restricted to V-J combinations with a frequency above 0.0001, which together covered about 99% of the repertoires. The TCS score was defined as F50 (clonal expansion) divided by E x V (chaos), with BLOSUM62-based TCRdist calculated between CDR3 peptides within each V-J. Welch's t-statistics and random forest reduced just over 500 V-J features to roughly 13, which were used in a naive Bayes classifier (R e1071). The public reads were run again by TCRdb, first through fastp at Q25 and then through MiXCR, and only productive beta chains were kept. Rows matching on CDR3 protein sequence are summarized as one entry with the most common DNA and genes. For this entry, the V and J calls and clone size follow TCRdb and not the study's own pipeline. Counted in this sample were over 650,000 distinct CDR3 sequences; around 17% of them appeared once. Over 7.5% of the sample is taken by the ten largest.

This clonotype was detected many times. Its antigen is not yet known. Per-nucleotide qualities are absent, and no much larger clonotype sits a single base away. The origin of this receptor is a man aged 18 to 30 with Graves' hyperthyroidism. Input material: blood.

The CDR3 region has the sequence CASSLANRGDQPQHF. The DNA sequence is as follows: TGTGCCAGCAGTTTAGCCAACAGGGGGGATCAGCCCCAGCATTTT. The sequence links TRBV28 to TRBJ1-5; 8 middle bases align to TRBD1. Including the terminal cysteine and phenylalanine, the CDR3 comprises 15 residues. CDR3 DNA only is kept here, 45 bases in frame from base 1. For CDR1 and CDR2, the germline V gene lists MDHEN and SYDVKM. V ends up 2 bases short and J 5 bases short, with an unmatched junction base count of 5.